One and the same sample provided the 14 T cell receptor beta chains below, sequenced in a study of shared clonotypes between healthy human individuals. Data came from immunoSEQ multiplex PCR; TCRdb stores just in-frame clones and leaves some out. The repertoire has under 750,000 clones, approximately 72% of them found once; the top ten carry approximately 1.7%. The sequenced sample consisted of memory CD4+ T cells sorted from blood. Subset defined: CD45RA-negative fraction. The receptors here all came from a woman in her twenties or thirties in good health.

This rearrangement joins TRBV14 to TRBJ2-1; 8 positions agree with TRBD2. The ends lost 4 bases at V and 7 bases at J; junction bases unmatched: 15. This CDR3 has 17 amino acids. The germline gives CDR1 SGHDN, CDR2 FVKESK. CDR3 nucleotide sequence: TGTGCCAGCAGCCGCCTAGCCTCGGCGGGAGGTATGAATGAGCAGTTCTTC. This sequence encodes CASSRLASAGGMNEQFF.

This chain joins TRBV6-1 and TRBJ2-7, with a tentative D call TRBD1 (6 bases). CDR1 and CDR2 from the germline V gene are MNHNS and SASEGT. The V gene lost 6 bases and the J gene lost 5 bases, with 20 bases spanning the gap. The CDR3 sequence is 15 residues long. CDR3 DNA: TGTGCCAGCAGGGGCCGGGACAAGGGGCCCAACGAGCAGTACTTC. Translating it yields CASRGRDKGPNEQYF.

This chain joins TRBV7-2 and TRBJ2-2; 7 bases match TRBD1. CDR1 SGHTA and CDR2 FQGNSA come from the germline V gene. J gave up 4 bases and V 5 bases, and 1 base lay outside the gene matches. The CDR3 has 13 amino acids. Here the CDR3 DNA reads TGTGCCAGCAGCCGACAGGGCACCGGGGAGCTGTTTTTT. It encodes CASSRQGTGELFF.

The V call is TRBV15, the J call TRBJ1-1, with D hard to call. There are 13 residues in the CDR3. CDR1 is LNHNV and CDR2 is YYDKDF in the germline V gene (reference sequence). Trimming cost V 0 bases and J 1 base, with 3 bases left between them. This CDR3 is CATSRDKNTEAFF. Here the CDR3 DNA reads TGTGCCACCAGCAGAGACAAGAACACTGAAGCTTTCTTT.

This clone came up a few times. The J gene is TRBJ1-2, the V gene TRBV5-1, with 7 bases lining up with TRBD1. The germline gives CDR1 SGHRS, CDR2 YFSETQ. The V gene end was trimmed by 4 bases and the J gene end by 4 bases; junction bases not matched to a gene: 16. The CDR3 runs to 17 residues. In DNA, the CDR3 is TGCGCCAGCAGCCGCACAGCCGGGACAGTCGAAACCTATGGCTACACCTTC. Its translation: CASSRTAGTVETYGYTF.

With regard to this clone: Other DNA sequences from this sample encode an identical CDR3 as well. The V call is TRBV5-1, the J call TRBJ2-2; D unresolved. Trimming cost V 2 bases and J 2 bases, with 4 bases left between them. Germline V gene data show CDR1 as SGHRS and CDR2 as YFSETQ. This CDR3 comprises 13 residues. DNA for the CDR3: TGCGCCAGCAGCTTAGGAAACACCGGGGAGCTGTTTTTT. This gives the protein CASSLGNTGELFF. Using reference TRBV5-1 and TRBJ2-2 for the parts outside the CDR3, the full variable domain is KAGVTQTPRYLIKTRGQQVTLSCSPISGHRSVSWYQQTPGQGLQFLFEYFSETQRNKGNFPGRFSGRQFSNSRSEMNVSTLELGDSALYLCASSLGNTGELFFGEGSRLTVL.

On this clone: This sample also contains other DNA sequences that code for the same CDR3. This chain links TRBV19 with TRBJ2-3, with D maybe TRBD2 (5 bases). In germline, CDR1 is LNHDA, CDR2 SQIVND (reference sequence). This CDR3 has 15 amino acids. The V and J ends lost 3 bases and 0 bases respectively, with 10 bases between them. The CDR3 nucleotides read TGTGCCAGTAGTATTTCACTAGGGAGCACAGATACGCAGTATTTT. Its translation is CASSISLGSTDTQYF.

This sequence joins TRBV9 and TRBJ2-5; D is perhaps TRBD2 (6 bases). This CDR3 comprises 16 residues. The germline CDR1 and CDR2 sequences are SGDLS and YYNGEE. The V and J ends lost 7 bases and 4 bases respectively, with 23 bases between them. Written as DNA, the CDR3 is TGTGCCAGCTGGAGTGGGTCTAGCGCGCCTCGAGAGACCCAGTACTTC. Protein product: CASWSGSSAPRETQYF.

This chain connects TRBV7-9 to TRBJ2-3, with 10 bases fitting TRBD2. This CDR3 has 14 residues. Germline CDR1 is SEHNR and CDR2 is FQNEAQ (reference sequence). V shed 2 bases and J 11 bases; nucleotides not matched to a gene: 7. The CDR3 reads CASSLRLAGPQQYF. The CDR3 nucleotides are TGTGCCAGCAGCTTAAGACTAGCGGGCCCCCAGCAGTATTTT.

This chain uses TRBV28 with TRBJ2-5; D might be TRBD1 (5 bases). The germline gives CDR1 MDHEN, CDR2 SYDVKM. V was cut by 6 bases and J by 1 base, with 9 bases left in between. This CDR3 contains 13 residues. The CDR3 loop is CASRAGSQETQYF. CDR3 DNA sequence: TGTGCCAGCAGGGCAGGGTCCCAAGAGACCCAGTACTTC. Looking up the rest from reference TRBV28 and TRBJ2-5 gives the full variable domain: DVKVTQSSRYLVKRTGEKVFLECVQDMDHENMFWYRQDPGLGLRLIYFSYDVKMKEKGDIPEGYSVSREKKERFSLILESASTNQTSMYLCASRAGSQETQYFGPGTRLLVL.

This clone was seen only a few times. This rearrangement joins TRBV10-3 to TRBJ2-7, with D maybe TRBD2 (6 bases). Trimming stripped 3 bases from V and 6 bases from J, with 24 bases between. The germline gives CDR1 ENHRY, CDR2 SYGVKD. The CDR3 runs to 17 residues. The CDR3 sequence is CAISEYTSSRLLFEQYF. The CDR3 region has the DNA TGTGCCATCAGTGAATATACTAGCTCGCGCCTACTCTTCGAGCAGTACTTC.

The chain couples TRBV27 to TRBJ1-2; D uncertain. This CDR3 is 14 amino acids long. The ends were cut back, 6 bases at V and 4 bases at J, with 15 bases in the middle. Germline V gives CDR1 MNHEY, CDR2 SMNVEV (reference sequence). The CDR3 bases are TGTGCCAGCAGCGGACGCGGGTCGGGCTATGGCTACACCTTC. The encoded protein is CASSGRGSGYGYTF.

This chain uses TRBV6-6 with TRBJ2-1, with TRBD2 as a possible D gene (6 bases). The CDR3 loop spans 14 amino acids. Trimming cost V 5 bases and J 7 bases, with 15 bases left between them. Germline-derived CDR1 and CDR2 are MNHNY and SVGAGI (reference sequence). The CDR3 DNA reads TGTGCCAGCAGTAACACTGGAGGGGTTAATGAGCAGTTCTTC. Protein product: CASSNTGGVNEQFF.

The chain combines TRBV6-1 with TRBJ2-2; TRBD2 agrees at 7 bases. The length of the CDR3 is 14 residues. J was trimmed by 3 bases and V by 7 bases; bases with no gene match: 5. The germline CDR1 and CDR2 sequences are MNHNS and SASEGT. In DNA, the CDR3 is TGTGCCAGCACTAGCGGCGGCGACACCGGGGAGCTGTTTTTT. Translated: CASTSGGDTGELFF.